The clone carrying this TCR beta chain showed up just a few times. The data were taken from a study of control samples from healthy donors and cancer patients. V was cut by 6 bases and J by 1 base, with 12 bases left in between. CDR1 is MNHEY, CDR2 SVGAGI, per germline. The CDR3 runs to 14 residues. Data came from immunoSEQ multiplex PCR; TCRdb stores just in-frame clones and leaves some out. In the table there are more than 85,000 clones, roughly 80% of which are singletons. The rearrangement links TRBV6-5 to TRBJ1-1, with D perhaps TRBD1 (6 bases). This clonotype originated in a woman aged 50 to 65 in good health. Sequencing was done on a sample of blood. CDR3 DNA: TGTGCCAGCAGGAACCCGGGACAGAACACTGAAGCTTTCTTT. The encoded protein is CASRNPGQNTEAFF.